This T cell receptor (beta chain) was captured in a study of T cells in Graves' hyperthyroidism and ophthalmopathy. Study-level points and caveats: Prediction of ophthalmopathy progression came a median 6.5 months pre-onset.

TCR beta CDR3 sequences were amplified from RNA transcripts. The HTBI primer set drove a first-round RT-PCR of the TCR CDR3. Using its own MiXCR run on the multiplex PCR reads, TCRdb lists one record per CDR3 protein. This sample has approximately 600,000 distinct CDR3 sequences, with roughly 15% found just once. Hyperthyroidism had been newly diagnosed in patients aged 18 to 65, and its duration was under 2 months. In making diagnoses, clinical symptoms, serum thyroxine and TRAb, thyroid ultrasound and orbital computed tomography were all used. PBMCs were sourced from approximately 9 ml fresh peripheral blood. Concerning this clonotype itself: Its antigen is not identified.

The junction had 6 bases not matched to a gene; V was cut back by 5 bases and J by 3 bases. CDR1 and CDR2 (germline): DFQATT, SNEGSKA (reference sequence). CDR3 size: 13 residues. The sample was blood. The source of this sequence is a woman between 25 and 40 years old with Graves' hyperthyroidism. The rearrangement links TRBV20-1 to TRBJ1-2, with TRBD1 matching over 7 bases. CDR3 amino acids: CSAPYGTDYGYTF. The CDR3 nucleotides are TGCAGTGCTCCCTACGGGACAGACTATGGCTACACCTTC.